This entry lists 17 T cell receptor beta chains sequenced from one sample in a study of T-cell memory formation after mild COVID-19. TCRdb recomputed calls from the 5' RACE reads with MiXCR, one row per CDR3 protein. Here the sample spans some 300,000 distinct CDR3 sequences, more than 20% being singletons. The sample taken for sequencing was PBMCs or a T cell subset sorted from them (not recorded which). Every receptor here comes from a man aged 18-30 years who had mild COVID-19 (a few samples of this study predate the infection). Cell type and time point are not known.

This clonotype came up a few times. V is TRBV6-5 and J is TRBJ1-1; TRBD1 might be the D (5 bases). CDR1 MNHEY and CDR2 SVGAGI come from the germline V gene. Trimming shortened V by 2 bases and J by 0 bases, and 10 bases separated the two germline ends. This CDR3 has 15 residues. The CDR3 spells CASSYTRAVNTEAFF. The CDR3 DNA is TGTGCCAGCAGTTACACCAGGGCAGTGAACACTGAAGCTTTCTTT.

CDR3 nucleotides: TGTGCCACCCATGACAGGGGTTCCCAAGAGACCCAGTACTTC. This encodes CATHDRGSQETQYF. The rearrangement uses TRBV21-1 and TRBJ2-5; the table names TRBD1, a call not compared with the DNA. TRBV21-1 is described as a pseudogene. The CDR3 loop spans 14 amino acids.

This clonotype was detected a few times. The chain employs TRBV5-6 and TRBJ2-7; D uncertain. V was cut by 1 base and J by 6 bases, with 8 bases left in between. Germline V gene sequence: CDR1 SGHDT, CDR2 YYEEEE. CDR3 length: 12 residues. The CDR3, as DNA: TGTGCCAGCAGCTTGATCGCGCGCGAGCAGTACTTC. The encoded protein is CASSLIAREQYF. Variable domain in full (rest from reference TRBV5-6 and TRBJ2-7): DAGVTQSPTHLIKTRGQQVTLRCSPKSGHDTVSWYQQALGQGPQFIFQYYEEEERQRGNFPDRFSGHQFPNYSSELNVNALLLGDSALYLCASSLIAREQYFGPGTRLTVT.

This clonotype was detected a few times. The chain recombines TRBV5-1 with TRBJ2-1; D might be TRBD2 (5 bases). CDR1 SGHRS and CDR2 YFSETQ come from the germline V gene. The V and J ends lost 0 bases and 0 bases respectively, with 10 bases between them. This CDR3 has 16 amino acids. The CDR3: CASSLVAGLSYNEQFF. The CDR3 bases are TGCGCCAGCAGCTTGGTGGCAGGACTCTCCTACAATGAGCAGTTCTTC.

This chain links TRBV5-1 with TRBJ2-4; D possibly corresponds to TRBD1 (6 bases). V shed 4 bases and J shed 1 base, with 21 bases lying between them. The CDR3 consists of 18 residues. Germline CDR1 reads SGHRS; CDR2 reads YFSETQ. CDR3 loop: CASSRDIQGLGAKNIQYF. For the CDR3, the DNA is TGCGCCAGCAGCCGTGATATCCAGGGGCTGGGGGCCAAAAACATTCAGTACTTC.

The chain uses TRBV28 and TRBJ2-3; the D is unclear. The CDR3 totals 12 residues. Germline V lookup: CDR1 MDHEN, CDR2 SYDVKM. Trimming took 5 bases from V and 5 from J, leaving 8 bases between them. CDR3 region: CASSPWGDTQYF. DNA of the CDR3: TGTGCCAGCAGTCCGTGGGGAGATACGCAGTATTTT.

This clonotype was seen a handful of times. J is TRBJ2-5 and V is TRBV7-6; TRBD1 aligns across 7 bases. V shed 7 bases and J 5 bases; nucleotides not matched to a gene: 19. The CDR3 has 17 amino acids. Germline V gene data show CDR1 as SGHVS and CDR2 as FNYEAQ. CDR3 DNA: TGTGCCAGCAACCACATCCGGGACAGAGGATACAGGGAGACCCAGTACTTC. Amino acids: CASNHIRDRGYRETQYF.

A remark on this clonotype: One junction end disagrees with the germline gene, perhaps due to a read error. This chain links TRBV6-2 or TRBV6-3 with TRBJ1-5; the D is unclear. Germline CDR1 is MNHEY and CDR2 is SVGEGT. The CDR3 has 12 residues. CDR3 protein: CSSSYSTAQWHF. CDR3 DNA: TGTTCCAGCAGTTACTCGACGGCCCAATGGCATTTT.

This clonotype has more than one count but fewer than ten. This sequence joins TRBV20-1 and TRBJ2-1; TRBD1 matches at 8 bases. From germline, CDR1 is DFQATT and CDR2 SNEGSKA (reference sequence). The length of the CDR3 is 14 residues. V shed 4 bases, J shed 10 bases, and the junction held 12 bases outside the gene matches. CDR3 in amino acids: CSATKQGVVLEQFF. CDR3 in DNA: TGCAGTGCTACAAAACAGGGGGTCGTTTTAGAGCAGTTCTTC.

This clonotype has only a few counts. This chain uses TRBV7-2 with TRBJ1-1; TRBD1 might be the D (5 bases). Trimming shortened V by 1 base and J by 5 bases, and 14 bases separated the two germline ends. This CDR3 has 15 amino acids. Germline lookup yields CDR1 SGHTA and CDR2 FQGNSA. The DNA for the CDR3 is TGTGCCAGCAGCTTAGGACTCAGGGTTTATACTGAAGCTTTCTTT. Its translation is CASSLGLRVYTEAFF.

This clonotype was seen ten or more times. The chain links TRBV7-9 to TRBJ1-1; a weak D match, TRBD1 (5 bases). This CDR3 is 13 amino acids long. Trimming shortened V by 6 bases and J by 3 bases, and 11 bases separated the two germline ends. Germline CDR1 is SEHNR and CDR2 is FQNEAQ (reference sequence). The CDR3 sequence is CASRYEGYTEAFF. The CDR3 DNA reads TGTGCCAGCAGATATGAGGGGTACACTGAAGCTTTCTTT.

The V and J genes are TRBV6-5 and TRBJ2-2, with D perhaps TRBD1 (6 bases). The V gene's germline CDR1 is MNHEY and CDR2 SVGAGI. The CDR3 contains 15 residues. Trimming pared 6 bases from V and 6 bases from J, leaving 17 bases between. The CDR3 sequence: CASSQFHQGSGELFF. Written as DNA, the CDR3 is TGTGCCAGCAGCCAATTCCATCAGGGGTCCGGGGAGCTGTTTTTT.

The chain is built from TRBV5-4 and TRBJ1-1; D gene unclear. V dropped 2 bases and J dropped 0 bases, with 14 bases sitting between them. The length of the CDR3 is 16 residues. The V gene's germline CDR1 is SGHNT and CDR2 YYREEE (reference sequence). The DNA of the CDR3 is TGTGCCAGCAGCTTTGACCTACTGACTATGAACACTGAAGCTTTCTTT. Its translation: CASSFDLLTMNTEAFF. Complete variable domain (other parts from reference TRBV5-4 and TRBJ1-1): ETGVTQSPTHLIKTRGQQVTLRCSSQSGHNTVSWYQQALGQGPQFIFQYYREEENGRGNFPPRFSGLQFPNYSSELNVNALELDDSALYLCASSFDLLTMNTEAFFGQGTRLTVV.

The rearrangement links TRBV25-1 to TRBJ2-7, with D unclear. V was clipped by 4 bases and J by 7 bases, with 11 bases between them. This CDR3 region has 12 residues. Germline assignment: CDR1 MGHDK and CDR2 SYGVNS. The CDR3 nucleotides read TGTGCCAGCAGTGCCGCAGGCAGGGAGCAGTACTTC. Translating gives CASSAAGREQYF.

In its sample, this clonotype was seen a few times. The rearrangement joins TRBV18 to TRBJ1-4, with TRBD1 matching over 9 bases. CDR3 length equals 16 residues. V lost 4 bases, J lost 8 bases, and 11 bases stayed unmatched. Germline V gene sequence: CDR1 KGHSH, CDR2 LQKENI. The CDR3, as DNA: TGTGCCAGCTCACAAAACACCGGGACAGGGAGGGAAAAACTGTTTTTT. Amino acids: CASSQNTGTGREKLFF.

The rearrangement joins TRBV20-1 to TRBJ2-1; 7 nucleotides match TRBD1. The CDR3 is 14 residues long. Germline assignment: CDR1 DFQATT and CDR2 SNEGSKA (reference sequence). V shed 5 bases, J shed 7 bases, and the junction held 11 bases outside the gene matches. This CDR3 reads CSAGRQGLSNEQFF. The CDR3 coding sequence is TGCAGTGCTGGCCGACAGGGCCTCTCGAATGAGCAGTTCTTC.

This clonotype was recorded many times. This chain connects TRBV7-2 to TRBJ1-2, with D unclear. Germline CDR1 is SGHTA and CDR2 is FQGNSA. CDR3 length: 16 residues. Trimming shortened V by 1 base and J by 8 bases, and 20 bases separated the two germline ends. The CDR3 loop is CASSLGLSPSSWGYTF. In DNA, the CDR3 is TGTGCCAGCAGCTTAGGTCTCAGTCCGTCTTCATGGGGCTACACCTTC.